This entry lists 27 T cell receptor beta chains sequenced from one sample in a study of CD8+ T cells in alopecia areata. The treatment here: oral pan-JAK inhibitor, 5-10 mg twice daily. After isolation, RNA underwent reverse transcription to generate cDNA as the sequencing template. This table comes from immunoSEQ multiplex PCR, and its TCRdb copy is limited to in-frame clones, with some not included. The sample contains 150,000 to 200,000 clones, approximately 57% of which appear only once. This material consisted of CD4+ T cells sorted from blood, taken at week 24, from a patient treated with tofacitinib. These receptors originate from a human donor with alopecia areata.

The V call is TRBV30, the J call TRBJ1-1, with D tentatively TRBD1 (5 bases). Between the trimmed V and J ends, which lost 7 bases and 8 bases, there was a span of 14 bases. The germline V gene has CDR1 GTSNPN and CDR2 SVGIG (reference sequence). CDR3 size: 11 residues. The DNA of the CDR3 is TGTGCCTCCGGGAGCGGGGCAGAAGCTTTCTTT. This translates into CASGSGAEAFF.

This clone was detected only a few times. The chain employs TRBV6-5 and TRBJ2-6, with D maybe TRBD1 (6 bases). V was trimmed by 8 bases and J by 2 bases, leaving 7 bases between them. CDR3 size: 13 residues. CDR1 is MNHEY and CDR2 is SVGAGI in the germline V gene. The CDR3 protein is CASGDTGANVLTF. CDR3 in DNA: TGTGCCAGCGGGGACACTGGGGCCAACGTCCTGACTTTC.

J is TRBJ2-5 and V is TRBV9; D uncertain. Germline V CDR1 and CDR2: SGDLS, YYNGEE. The CDR3 has 16 amino acids. The germline V and J ends were trimmed by 0 bases and 1 base, with 13 bases remaining between them. CDR3 residues: CASSVEIGVAQETQYF. The CDR3 DNA is TGTGCCAGCAGCGTAGAGATTGGGGTGGCCCAAGAGACCCAGTACTTC.

The gene calls are TRBV30 and TRBJ2-3, with D tentatively TRBD1 or TRBD2 (7 bases each). Germline V gene lookup returns CDR1 GTSNPN and CDR2 SVGIG (reference sequence). The V end lost 0 bases, the J end lost 4 bases, and 20 bases lay between the germline ends. The CDR3 consists of 17 residues. CDR3 amino acids: CAWSVRGGGSMADTQYF. In DNA form, the CDR3 reads TGTGCCTGGAGTGTACGGGGAGGGGGCTCCATGGCAGATACGCAGTATTTT.

The V call is TRBV7-9, the J call TRBJ1-6; 8 bases line up with TRBD1. The CDR3 consists of 14 residues. CDR1 SEHNR and CDR2 FQNEAQ come from the germline V gene (reference sequence). V gave up 9 bases and J gave up 10 bases; unmatched junction bases: 11. CDR3: CASNTGTGRSPLHF. CDR3 in DNA: TGTGCCAGTAACACCGGGACAGGTAGATCACCCCTCCACTTT. The full variable domain, rest sourced from reference TRBV7-9 and TRBJ1-6, is DTGVSQNPRHKITKRGQNVTFRCDPISEHNRLYWYRQTLGQGPEFLTYFQNEAQLEKSRLLSDRFSAERPKGSFSTLEIQRTEQGDSAMYLCASNTGTGRSPLHFGNGTRLTVT.

The sample holds a few counts of this clone. This CDR3 is also generated by other DNA sequences in the sample. This chain links TRBV9 with TRBJ1-1; no clear D. Trimming cost V 0 bases and J 0 bases, with 9 bases left between them. The germline V gene encodes CDR1 SGDLS and CDR2 YYNGEE. The CDR3 spans 15 residues. The CDR3 region is CASSVVGGMNTEAFF. The CDR3 DNA sequence: TGTGCCAGCAGCGTAGTTGGAGGGATGAACACTGAAGCTTTCTTT.

The DNA for the CDR3 is TGTGCCAGCAAGGGTGGGTCCTTCACAGATACGCAGTATTTT. Residues: CASKGGSFTDTQYF. This chain joins TRBV28 and TRBJ2-3; no reliable D call. CDR1 MDHEN and CDR2 SYDVKM come from the germline V gene. The CDR3 length is 14 residues. V dropped 7 bases and J dropped 2 bases, with 13 bases sitting between them.

The CDR3 loop reads CSVEGLGSDEQYF. DNA of the CDR3: TGCAGCGTTGAAGGGCTGGGTTCGGACGAGCAGTACTTC. The chain combines TRBV29-1 with TRBJ2-7; no firm D call. The CDR3 runs 13 residues. Trimming stripped 1 base from V and 5 bases from J, with 12 bases between. The germline V gene has CDR1 SQVTM and CDR2 ANQGSEA.

J is TRBJ2-1 and V is TRBV30, with D perhaps given as TRBD1 or TRBD2 (5 bases each). Germline CDR1 and CDR2: GTSNPN and SVGIG (reference sequence). The CDR3 contains 14 residues. Trimming removed 2 bases at V and 1 base at J, with 9 bases between. The CDR3 region has the DNA TGTGCCTGGAGTAGAGGGGCGTCCTACAATGAGCAGTTCTTC. Translation: CAWSRGASYNEQFF.

The rearrangement links TRBV5-1 to TRBJ2-3; D remains unclear. The V end lost 4 bases, the J end lost 2 bases, and 14 bases lay between the germline ends. The germline CDR1 and CDR2 sequences are SGHRS and YFSETQ. This CDR3 region has 15 residues. CDR3 region: CASSPGLRNTDTQYF. The CDR3 DNA sequence: TGCGCCAGCAGCCCGGGCCTCCGGAACACAGATACGCAGTATTTT.

V is TRBV4-3 and J is TRBJ2-3; TRBD2 matches at 8 bases. This CDR3 spans 15 amino acids. Germline V lookup: CDR1 LGHNA, CDR2 YSLEER. V lost 4 bases and J lost 5; bases outside the gene matches: 8. The CDR3, as DNA: TGCGCCAGCAGCCGCCAGCGGGGGAGCCAAGATACGCAGTATTTT. Residues: CASSRQRGSQDTQYF.

This chain uses TRBV7-2 with TRBJ1-6; D unresolved. The CDR3 sequence is 14 residues long. Deletions cut 1 base from V and 8 bases from J, with 9 bases between. CDR1 is SGHTA and CDR2 is FQGNSA in the germline V gene. CDR3 sequence reads: CASSLDPLDSPLHF. Written as DNA, the CDR3 is TGTGCCAGCAGCTTAGACCCCCTCGATTCACCCCTCCACTTT. Combining the CDR3 with reference TRBV7-2 and TRBJ1-6 gives the whole variable domain GAGVSQSPSNKVTEKGKDVELRCDPISGHTALYWYRQSLGQGLEFLIYFQGNSAPDKSGLPSDRFSAERTGGSVSTLTIQRTQQEDSAVYLCASSLDPLDSPLHFGNGTRLTVT.

The chain uses TRBV30 and TRBJ1-1; 8 nucleotides match TRBD1. Germline V gene sequence: CDR1 GTSNPN, CDR2 SVGIG (reference sequence). J lost 1 base, V lost 3 bases, and 4 bases had no gene match. The length of the CDR3 is 14 residues. CDR3 nucleotide sequence: TGTGCCTGGAGGACAGGGGCTACGAACACTGAAGCTTTCTTT. Encoded protein: CAWRTGATNTEAFF.

This clone has more than one count but fewer than ten. The V call is TRBV12-5, the J call TRBJ1-1; no definite D call. V lost 7 bases, J lost 4 bases, and 4 bases lay in between. The CDR3 loop spans 10 amino acids. Germline V lookup: CDR1 LGHNT, CDR2 FRNRAP. The CDR3: CASVSTEAFF. The CDR3 DNA sequence: TGTGCTAGTGTGTCCACTGAAGCTTTCTTT.

This clone has a handful of counts. This chain links TRBV15 with TRBJ1-4; a possible D gene is TRBD1 (6 bases). The ends were cut back, 11 bases at V and 8 bases at J, with 15 bases in the middle. CDR1 is LNHNV and CDR2 is YYDKDF in the germline V gene (reference sequence). The CDR3 contains 12 residues. The CDR3 nucleotides read TGTGCCGCTACTCGGGGGGCCGAAAAACTGTTTTTT. Translation gives CAATRGAEKLFF.

The chain employs TRBV15 and TRBJ2-4; 8 bases fit TRBD1. The CDR3 runs to 15 residues. V lost 0 bases, J lost 7 bases, and 5 bases stayed unmatched. Germline values: CDR1 LNHNV, CDR2 YYDKDF (reference sequence). The CDR3 here is CATSRDFTGGNIQYF. CDR3 DNA: TGTGCCACCAGCAGAGATTTCACAGGGGGGAACATTCAGTACTTC.

This clone was detected only a few times. The CDR3 is CASSQGSQGASISTEAFF. In nucleotides, the CDR3 is TGCGCCAGCAGCCAAGGAAGCCAGGGGGCTAGTATCTCCACTGAAGCTTTCTTT. The V gene is TRBV4-3, the J gene TRBJ1-1, with 8 positions matching TRBD1. Germline CDR1 and CDR2: LGHNA and YSLEER. This CDR3 region has 18 residues. V gave up 1 base and J gave up 4 bases; unmatched junction bases: 14.

This clone was seen a single time. The chain uses TRBV6-5 and TRBJ1-2; D is uncertain. Deletions cut 4 bases from V and 2 bases from J, with 8 bases between. The CDR3 sequence is 13 residues long. Germline assignment: CDR1 MNHEY and CDR2 SVGAGI. The CDR3 region is CASSSDLNYGYTF. CDR3 DNA sequence: TGTGCCAGCAGTTCGGACCTAAACTATGGCTACACCTTC.

The V call is TRBV29-1, the J call TRBJ2-4; D gene uncertain. V gave up 2 bases and J gave up 2 bases, with 4 bases separating them. Germline lookup yields CDR1 SQVTM and CDR2 ANQGSEA. This CDR3 is built from 12 residues. CDR3 nucleotide sequence: TGCAGCGTTGAACAAACCAAAAACATTCAGTACTTC. Its protein is CSVEQTKNIQYF.

This clone was observed a single time. This sequence joins TRBV30 and TRBJ2-7; a possible D gene is TRBD1 (6 bases). The V gene lost 0 bases and the J gene lost 3 bases, with 15 bases spanning the gap. This CDR3 contains 15 residues. Germline CDR1 reads GTSNPN; CDR2 reads SVGIG (reference sequence). DNA for the CDR3: TGTGCCTGGAGTGTACACCCCGGACAGAACTACGAGCAGTACTTC. This translates into CAWSVHPGQNYEQYF.

The V gene is TRBV29-1, the J gene TRBJ2-5, with 12 bases aligning to TRBD2. The V and J ends lost 6 bases and 4 bases, in that order; junction bases with no gene match: 6. CDR1 is SQVTM and CDR2 is ANQGSEA in the germline V gene. The CDR3 runs 14 residues. CDR3 residues: CSVGLAGRGETQYF. The DNA for the CDR3 is TGCAGCGTGGGACTAGCGGGTCGTGGAGAGACCCAGTACTTC. Complete variable domain (other parts from reference TRBV29-1 and TRBJ2-5): SAVISQKPSRDICQRGTSLTIQCQVDSQVTMMFWYRQQPGQSLTLIATANQGSEATYESGFVIDKFPISRPNLTFSTLTVSNMSPEDSSIYLCSVGLAGRGETQYFGPGTRLLVL.

The gene calls are TRBV11-3 and TRBJ2-5, with 11 positions matching TRBD2. Germline V gene sequence: CDR1 SGHNT, CDR2 YENEEA. With 1 base clipped from V and 1 base from J, the junction kept 8 bases outside the gene matches. The CDR3 runs to 18 residues. In DNA form, the CDR3 reads TGTGCCAGCAGCTTAGGAATGGCTAGCGGGGGGCCCCAAGAGACCCAGTACTTC. Translation: CASSLGMASGGPQETQYF. The full variable domain, with the rest looked up from reference TRBV11-3 and TRBJ2-5, is EAGVVQSPRYKIIEKKQPVAFWCNPISGHNTLYWYLQNLGQGPELLIRYENEEAVDDSQLPKDRFSAERLKGVDSTLKIQPAELGDSAVYLCASSLGMASGGPQETQYFGPGTRLLVL.

J is TRBJ2-5 and V is TRBV30; D is ambiguous. The CDR3 runs to 12 residues. From germline, CDR1 is GTSNPN and CDR2 SVGIG (reference sequence). Trimming stripped 3 bases from V and 4 bases from J, with 9 bases between. CDR3: CAWSDQRETQYF. The CDR3 bases are TGTGCCTGGAGCGACCAGCGAGAGACCCAGTACTTC.

The V and J genes are TRBV29-1 and TRBJ1-1, with TRBD1 as a possible D gene (5 bases). The length of the CDR3 is 12 residues. In germline, CDR1 is SQVTM, CDR2 ANQGSEA. With 6 bases removed from V and 7 bases from J, the gap between germline ends came to 15 bases. The CDR3 is CSVKRGPREAFF. In nucleotides, the CDR3 is TGCAGCGTGAAAAGGGGACCTCGTGAAGCTTTCTTT.

Only a few counts were recorded for this clone. The chain carries TRBV29-1 and TRBJ2-1; D is possibly TRBD1 or TRBD2 (7 bases each). The CDR3 covers 14 residues. Germline V gives CDR1 SQVTM, CDR2 ANQGSEA. V gave up 4 bases and J gave up 0 bases, with 10 bases separating them. The CDR3 DNA follows: TGCAGCGTTGCCAGGGGGGGCTCCTACAATGAGCAGTTCTTC. It encodes CSVARGGSYNEQFF.

The CDR3 is CASSSWKDTEAFF. The CDR3, as DNA: TGTGCCAGCAGCTCCTGGAAGGACACTGAAGCTTTCTTT. V gene TRBV9 combines with J gene TRBJ1-1; the D is unclear. Germline values: CDR1 SGDLS, CDR2 YYNGEE. The CDR3 contains 13 residues. Trimming removed 4 bases from V and 3 bases from J, with 10 bases in between.

The V gene is TRBV4-3, the J gene TRBJ2-3, with D hard to call. Trimming took off 0 bases at V and 2 bases at J, with 9 bases between the two ends. From germline, CDR1 is LGHNA and CDR2 YSLEER. The CDR3 totals 15 residues. CDR3 DNA: TGCGCCAGCAGCCAAGATATGGCGAACACAGATACGCAGTATTTT. Translating it yields CASSQDMANTDTQYF.